This TCR beta chain was profiled in a study of liver allograft versus peripheral blood T cells. Across the study: Recipients' peripheral blood T cell receptor repertoires were compared with those in transplanted livers.

TCRdb called the reads again in MiXCR, with one record for every CDR3 protein. The data show roughly 4,000 distinct CDR3 sequences, 15% to 20% seen once. In this sample, this clonotype is large (0.1 to 1%). The CDR3 has 15 residues. Germline values: CDR1 KGHDR, CDR2 SFDVKD. Trimming removed 2 bases from V and 1 base from J, with 8 bases in between. The chain recombines TRBV24-1 with TRBJ2-1, with D tentatively TRBD1 or TRBD2 (5 bases each). The TCR was taken from a human patient who had a liver transplant. Some T cells may be graft donor cells. Here the CDR3 reads CATSDWGSSYNEQFF. The CDR3 DNA is TGTGCCACCAGTGATTGGGGGAGTTCCTACAATGAGCAGTTCTTC.